This TCR beta chain comes out of a study of shared clonotypes between healthy human individuals. Study-level results: Blood was the only sampled material, and tissue repertoires likely differ.

Donors had no recently reported acute infections or vaccinations and were HIV-negative. A CD45RA+ naive subset and a CD45RA-negative memory subset were split from CD4+ cells. Germline lookup yields CDR1 KGHSH and CDR2 LQKENI. Trimming removed 3 bases from V and 0 bases from J, with 10 bases in between. This CDR3 has 15 residues. Concerning this clone: As yet, its antigen is unknown.

As processed by the authors: With immunoSEQ giving junction-only sequences and no quality scores, filtering differed. Only in-frame clones appear in the TCRdb table, and some are missing; sequencing was by immunoSEQ multiplex PCR. That table is the source of V, J and clone size, and D and trimming were worked out from the DNA. The table records over a million clones, roughly 96% of them present only once. The TCR originated in a man between 25 and 39 years old in good health. The chain links TRBV18 to TRBJ2-3, with D unclear. The sequenced material came from naive CD4+ T cells sorted from blood. The subset was: CD45RA+ positively selected. The CDR3 sequence is CASSPRRLSTDTQYF. The DNA for the CDR3 is TGTGCCAGCTCACCCCGGCGCCTGAGCACAGATACGCAGTATTTT.